This T cell receptor beta chain was sequenced for a study of CD8 T cells in Susac syndrome. After extraction with the RNeasy kit, about 0.5 to 1 ug of the RNA was reverse transcribed using random hexamers. By means of immunoSEQ multiplex PCR, TCR beta CDR3 spanning 54 Vbeta and 13 Jbeta underwent amplification. TCRdb fed the immunoSEQ multiplex PCR reads into MiXCR, producing one record per CDR3 protein. The sample lists some 300,000 distinct CDR3 sequences, approximately 91% occurring once. Overall study findings and caveats: As the study acknowledged, the number of individuals who were part of its TCR sequencing and HLA analysis was relatively small.

Per germline, CDR1 LGHNA and CDR2 YNFKEQ. The CDR3 has 16 amino acids. Note on this clonotype: Its specificity is not known. The junction departs from the called germline gene at one end, perhaps through a read error.

Sequencing targeted TCR beta in blood CD8+ and CD4+ T cells. The sequencing input was CD8+ T cells from PBMCs. The source is a human donor with multiple sclerosis. The chain employs TRBV4-2 and TRBJ1-3; possible D gene TRBD1, 5 bases. CDR3: CASIQDQEGRGNTIYF. CDR3 DNA: TGTGCCAGCATCCAAGATCAAGAGGGGCGCGGAAACACCATATATTTT.